This T cell receptor beta chain was obtained from a study of long-term antiretroviral therapy in people with HIV. In the study overall: The 2015 immediate-ART recommendation was preceded by the earliest samples by about a decade. Study outcomes and limitations: In HIV, the repertoires covered a tighter span of CDR3 lengths than in controls.

This clone was picked up one time. Its antigen is unknown. The assay, immunoSEQ v3.0, was run at survey level. TCRdb's copy holds only in-frame clones and misses some; the assay was immunoSEQ multiplex PCR. This sample has some 15,000 clones, with around 90% found just once. Here the sequenced sample was unsorted PBMCs, taken 6.9 years after starting antiretroviral therapy. The TCR originated in a man aged 50 to 59 with HIV.

CDR3 in amino acids: CASSQVGPGERETQYF. In nucleotides, the CDR3 is TGTGCCAGCAGCCAAGTCGGGCCGGGAGAGCGAGAGACCCAGTACTTC. This chain links TRBV4-2 with TRBJ2-5; D perhaps matches TRBD2 (6 bases). V was trimmed by 1 base and J by 4 bases, leaving 16 bases between them. The CDR3 spans 16 residues. Germline V gives CDR1 LGHNA, CDR2 YNFKEQ.